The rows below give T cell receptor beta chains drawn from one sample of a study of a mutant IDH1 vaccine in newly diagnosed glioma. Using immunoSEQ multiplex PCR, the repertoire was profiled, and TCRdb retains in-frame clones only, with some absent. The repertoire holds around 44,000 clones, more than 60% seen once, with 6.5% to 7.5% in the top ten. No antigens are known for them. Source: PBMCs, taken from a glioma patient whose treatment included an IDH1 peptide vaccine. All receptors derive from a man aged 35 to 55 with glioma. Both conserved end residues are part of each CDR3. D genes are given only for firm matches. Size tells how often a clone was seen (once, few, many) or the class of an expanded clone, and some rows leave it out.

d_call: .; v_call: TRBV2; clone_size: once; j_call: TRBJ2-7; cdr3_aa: CASSARVDEQYF; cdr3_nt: TGTGCCAGCAGTGCCAGGGTCGACGAGCAGTACTTC
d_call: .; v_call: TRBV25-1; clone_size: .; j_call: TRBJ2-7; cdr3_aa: CASSDLYEQYF; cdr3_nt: TGTGCCAGCAGTGATCTCTACGAGCAGTACTTC
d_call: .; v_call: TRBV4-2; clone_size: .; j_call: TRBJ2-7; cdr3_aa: CASSQDRTSYEQYF; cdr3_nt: TGTGCCAGCAGCCAAGATCGAACCTCTTACGAGCAGTACTTC
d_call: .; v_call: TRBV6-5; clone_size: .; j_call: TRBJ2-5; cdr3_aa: CASSYEGTGETQYF; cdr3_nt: TGTGCCAGCAGTTACGAGGGAACGGGAGAGACCCAGTACTTC
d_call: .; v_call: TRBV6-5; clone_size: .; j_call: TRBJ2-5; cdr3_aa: CASSYDQSTQYF; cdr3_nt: TGTGCCAGCAGTTACGACCAATCGACCCAGTACTTC
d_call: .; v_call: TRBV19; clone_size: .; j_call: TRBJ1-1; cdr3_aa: CASCGHLTVEAFF; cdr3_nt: TGTGCCAGTTGCGGACATTTGACGGTTGAAGCTTTCTTT
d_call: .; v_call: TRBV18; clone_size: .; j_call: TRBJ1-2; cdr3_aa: CASSQTTGYYGYTF; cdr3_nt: TGTGCCAGCTCACAAACAACAGGGTACTATGGCTACACCTTC
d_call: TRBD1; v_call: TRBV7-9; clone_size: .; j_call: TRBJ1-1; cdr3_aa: CASSWADGRGTEAFF; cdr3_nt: TGTGCCAGCAGCTGGGCAGACGGCAGGGGGACTGAAGCTTTCTTT
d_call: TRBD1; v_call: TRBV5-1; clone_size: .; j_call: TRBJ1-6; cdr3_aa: CASSAHTGTASSYNSPLHF; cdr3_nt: TGCGCCAGCAGCGCACATACTGGGACAGCGAGCTCCTATAATTCACCCCTCCACTTT
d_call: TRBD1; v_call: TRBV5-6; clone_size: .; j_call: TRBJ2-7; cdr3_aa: CASSHRDRGRLGSYEQYF; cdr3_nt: TGTGCCAGCAGCCACCGGGACAGGGGGCGCTTAGGATCCTACGAGCAGTACTTC
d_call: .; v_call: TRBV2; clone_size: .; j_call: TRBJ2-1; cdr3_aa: CASSSTNYNEQFF; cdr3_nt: TGTGCCAGCAGTTCGACTAATTACAATGAGCAGTTCTTC
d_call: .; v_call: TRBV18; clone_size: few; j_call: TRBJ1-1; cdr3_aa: CASSPLENTEAFF; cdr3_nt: TGTGCCAGCTCACCGCTAGAGAACACTGAAGCTTTCTTT
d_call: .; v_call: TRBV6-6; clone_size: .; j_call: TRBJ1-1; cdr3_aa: CASSTTENTEAFF; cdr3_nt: TGTGCCAGCAGTACGACAGAGAACACTGAAGCTTTCTTT
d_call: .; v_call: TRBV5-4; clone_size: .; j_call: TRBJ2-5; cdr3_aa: CASSLVPTVQETQYF; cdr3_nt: TGTGCCAGCAGCTTGGTACCTACGGTCCAAGAGACCCAGTACTTC
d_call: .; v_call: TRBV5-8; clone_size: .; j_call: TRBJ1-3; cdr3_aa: CASSFSGNTIYF; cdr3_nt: TGTGCCAGCAGCTTCTCTGGAAACACCATATATTTT
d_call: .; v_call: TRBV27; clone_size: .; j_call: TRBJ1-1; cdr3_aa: CASKVPGGRTEAFF; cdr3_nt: TGTGCCAGCAAGGTACCGGGTGGTAGGACTGAAGCTTTCTTT
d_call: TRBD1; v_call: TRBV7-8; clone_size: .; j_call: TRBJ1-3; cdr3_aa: CASSLGQGSGNTIYF; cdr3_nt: TGTGCCAGCAGCTTAGGACAGGGCTCTGGAAACACCATATATTTT
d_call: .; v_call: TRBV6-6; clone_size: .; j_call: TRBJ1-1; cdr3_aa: CASSQGSNTEAFF; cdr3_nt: TGTGCCAGCAGTCAGGGTTCGAACACTGAAGCTTTCTTT
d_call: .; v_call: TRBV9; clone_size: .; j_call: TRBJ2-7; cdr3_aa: CASSVAPGSEQYF; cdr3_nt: TGTGCCAGCAGCGTAGCCCCCGGGAGCGAGCAGTACTTC
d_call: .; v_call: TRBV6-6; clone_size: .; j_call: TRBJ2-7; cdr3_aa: CASSWDLMGRNEQYF; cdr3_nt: TGTGCCAGCAGTTGGGACTTAATGGGCCGGAACGAGCAGTACTTC
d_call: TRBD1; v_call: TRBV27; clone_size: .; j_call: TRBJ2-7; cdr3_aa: CASRAIPGTGYEQYF; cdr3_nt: TGTGCCAGCAGAGCGATACCCGGGACAGGGTACGAGCAGTACTTC
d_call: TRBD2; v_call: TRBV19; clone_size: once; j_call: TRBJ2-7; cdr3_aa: CASSDPTSGLYEQYF; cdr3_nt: TGTGCCAGTAGTGATCCGACTAGCGGCCTCTACGAGCAGTACTTC
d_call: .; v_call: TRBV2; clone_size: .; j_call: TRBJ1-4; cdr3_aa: CASRGRRVVEKLFF; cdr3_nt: TGTGCCAGCAGGGGCCGCAGGGTTGTTGAAAAACTGTTTTTT
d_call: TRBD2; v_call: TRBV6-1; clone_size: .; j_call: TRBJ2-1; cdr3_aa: CASSEAGGGALDEQFF; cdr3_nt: TGTGCCAGCAGTGAAGCGGGCGGGGGGGCCCTGGATGAGCAGTTCTTC
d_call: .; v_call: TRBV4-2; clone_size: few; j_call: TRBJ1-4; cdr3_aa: CASSQGSGGGEKLFF; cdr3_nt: TGTGCCAGCAGCCAAGGCTCGGGGGGCGGGGAAAAACTGTTTTTT
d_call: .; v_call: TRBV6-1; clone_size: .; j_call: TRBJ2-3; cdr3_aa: CASAPRDTQYF; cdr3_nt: TGTGCCAGCGCCCCACGGGATACGCAGTATTTT
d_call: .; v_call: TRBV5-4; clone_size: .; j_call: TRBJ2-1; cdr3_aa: CASSLETEYFNEQFF; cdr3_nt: TGTGCCAGCAGCTTGGAAACAGAGTATTTCAATGAGCAGTTCTTC
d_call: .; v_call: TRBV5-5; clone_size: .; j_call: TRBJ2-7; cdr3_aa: CASSLVVGSVGEQYF; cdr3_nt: TGTGCCAGCAGCTTGGTAGTGGGGTCGGTGGGCGAGCAGTACTTC
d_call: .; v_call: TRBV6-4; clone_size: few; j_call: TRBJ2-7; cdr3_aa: CASTREPGSDEQYF; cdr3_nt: TGTGCCAGCACCAGGGAACCCGGGTCGGACGAGCAGTACTTC
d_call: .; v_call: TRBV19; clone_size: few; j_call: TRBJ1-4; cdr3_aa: CASSPWKEKLFF; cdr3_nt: TGTGCCAGTAGTCCGTGGAAAGAAAAACTGTTTTTT
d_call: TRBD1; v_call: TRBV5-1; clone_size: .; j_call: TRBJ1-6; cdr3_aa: CASRRGTGDNSPLHF; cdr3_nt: TGCGCCAGCAGGAGGGGGACAGGAGACAATTCACCCCTCCACTTT
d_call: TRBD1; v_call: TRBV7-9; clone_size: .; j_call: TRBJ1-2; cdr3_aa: CASSPTGAYGYTF; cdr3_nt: TGTGCCAGCAGCCCAACAGGGGCCTATGGCTACACCTTC
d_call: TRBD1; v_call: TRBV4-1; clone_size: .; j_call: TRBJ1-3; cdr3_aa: CASSQDWDRATGNTIYF; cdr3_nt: TGCGCCAGCAGCCAAGATTGGGACAGGGCGACTGGAAACACCATATATTTT
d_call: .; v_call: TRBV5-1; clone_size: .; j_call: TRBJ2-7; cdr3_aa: CASSSGSTLYEQYF; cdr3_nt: TGCGCCAGCAGCTCGGGAAGTACCCTCTACGAGCAGTACTTC
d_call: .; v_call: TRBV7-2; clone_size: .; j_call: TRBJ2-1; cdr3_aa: CASSPQYEQFF; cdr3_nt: TGTGCCAGCAGCCCCCAGTATGAGCAGTTCTTC